The next 21 T cell receptor beta chains were all read from a single sample in a study of T cells after yellow fever vaccination. In TCRdb, the 5' RACE reads were re-called with MiXCR into one record per CDR3 protein. The profile shows some 500,000 distinct CDR3 sequences, roughly 14% of them singletons. The starting material was PBMCs, obtained on the day of the yellow fever booster vaccination. Receptors originate from a man aged 25-45 years who received the YFV17D yellow fever vaccine.

V is TRBV5-1 and J is TRBJ2-6; D uncertain. This CDR3 region has 18 residues. Trimming removed 4 bases at V and 0 bases at J, with 17 bases between. Germline CDR1 reads SGHRS; CDR2 reads YFSETQ. In nucleotides, the CDR3 is TGCGCCAGCAGCGGTGGACGAATTGATAGCTCTGGGGCCAACGTCCTGACTTTC. Protein: CASSGGRIDSSGANVLTF.

This clonotype showed up just a few times. This chain uses TRBV29-1 with TRBJ1-1, with TRBD1 as a possible D gene (6 bases). The germline V gene has CDR1 SQVTM and CDR2 ANQGSEA. The CDR3 runs to 13 residues. The CDR3 reads CSSWSGQSTEAFF. The CDR3 DNA reads TGCAGTTCTTGGTCCGGACAGAGCACTGAAGCTTTCTTT.

This clonotype was detected a few times. The chain links TRBV20-1 to TRBJ2-3, with D maybe TRBD2 (6 bases). V lost 5 bases to trimming and J lost 0 bases, with 15 bases between them. This CDR3 is built from 15 residues. Germline V gives CDR1 DFQATT, CDR2 SNEGSKA (reference sequence). In nucleotides, the CDR3 is TGCAGTGCTTCCGTAGCGGTATTGAGCACAGATACGCAGTATTTT. The encoded protein is CSASVAVLSTDTQYF.

The V and J genes are TRBV19 and TRBJ2-1; 8 bases match TRBD2. V gave up 4 bases and J gave up 12 bases; unmatched junction bases: 20. The CDR3 sequence is 17 residues long. Germline CDR1 reads LNHDA; CDR2 reads SQIVND (reference sequence). Here the CDR3 DNA reads TGTGCCAGTAGTAGTGACCAGAGGGCTAGCGGGCCGGGGGGGCAGTTCTTC. Translation: CASSSDQRASGPGGQFF.

This clonotype was observed a handful of times. The genes are TRBV11-3 and TRBJ2-1, with TRBD2 identical over 14 bases. The germline V gene has CDR1 SGHNT and CDR2 YENEEA. This CDR3 has 17 amino acids. V shed 3 bases and J 5 bases; nucleotides not matched to a gene: 6. CDR3 amino acids: CASSFGGLAGENNEQFF. The CDR3 bases are TGTGCCAGCAGCTTTGGGGGACTAGCGGGAGAAAACAATGAGCAGTTCTTC.

Comments on this clonotype: A read error may produce the germline difference seen at one junction end. This chain uses TRBV7-2 with TRBJ2-3, with 7 bases identical to TRBD2. The CDR3 is made up of 11 amino acids. The V gene's germline CDR1 is SGHTA and CDR2 FQGNSA. CDR3 in DNA: TGTGCCAGCAGCTCAGGACTAGGCGAGTTTTTT. Translated, it gives CASSSGLGEFF.

This chain uses TRBV20-1 with TRBJ2-3; D may correspond to TRBD1 or TRBD2 (5 bases each). The CDR3 has 15 amino acids. Germline CDR1 is DFQATT and CDR2 is SNEGSKA (reference sequence). V lost 5 bases and J 3 bases, leaving 18 bases between the germline ends. Here the CDR3 reads CSAHIGAGVTDTQYF. The CDR3 DNA reads TGCAGTGCTCACATCGGGGCTGGGGTTACAGATACGCAGTATTTT.

This clonotype occurred a few times. V and J are TRBV20-1 and TRBJ1-6; the D is unclear. The CDR3 runs to 16 residues. Germline V gene sequence: CDR1 DFQATT, CDR2 SNEGSKA (reference sequence). The V and J ends lost 5 bases and 7 bases respectively, with 21 bases between them. As DNA, the CDR3 is TGCAGTGCTCCGACGGCGGGGTTCGACCCGAATTCACCCCTCCACTTT. Encoded protein: CSAPTAGFDPNSPLHF.

The chain is built from TRBV5-6 and TRBJ2-1; 10 bases are shared with TRBD1. The CDR3 contains 16 residues. The J segment lost 7 bases and the V segment lost 0 bases, leaving 7 bases of the junction unmatched. Germline CDR1 and CDR2: SGHDT and YYEEEE. CDR3: CASSLGQGAPGNEQFF. For the CDR3, the DNA is TGTGCCAGCAGCTTGGGACAGGGGGCTCCCGGTAATGAGCAGTTCTTC.

This clonotype was picked up a small number of times. This chain uses TRBV5-1 with TRBJ2-3; D gene unclear. CDR1 and CDR2 from the germline V gene are SGHRS and YFSETQ. The CDR3 extends over 13 amino acids. V lost 0 bases and J 0 bases, leaving 2 bases between the germline ends. CDR3 loop: CASSLESTDTQYF. CDR3 sequence (DNA): TGCGCCAGCAGCTTGGAGAGCACAGATACGCAGTATTTT.

This chain links TRBV24-1 with TRBJ2-2; the D gene is possibly TRBD1 (5 bases). The germline V gene has CDR1 KGHDR and CDR2 SFDVKD. Trimming cost V 5 bases and J 3 bases, with 12 bases left between them. The CDR3 contains 15 residues. CDR3 sequence reads: CATSVRSRDTGELFF. CDR3 coding DNA: TGTGCCACCAGTGTACGGAGCAGGGACACCGGGGAGCTGTTTTTT.

The rearrangement links TRBV15 to TRBJ1-1; D gene uncertain. Germline V gives CDR1 LNHNV, CDR2 YYDKDF (reference sequence). The V gene lost 1 base and the J gene lost 1 base, with 4 bases spanning the gap. The CDR3 length is 13 residues. CDR3 coding DNA: TGTGCCACCAGCAGAGCCGGGAACACTGAAGCTTTCTTT. This sequence encodes CATSRAGNTEAFF.

This clonotype was detected many times. J is TRBJ2-3 and V is TRBV7-2, with D unclear. Trimming took off 5 bases at V and 6 bases at J, with 9 bases between the two ends. CDR3 length: 12 residues. Germline lookup yields CDR1 SGHTA and CDR2 FQGNSA. The CDR3 spells CASSPVGDTQYF. The CDR3 region has the DNA TGTGCCAGCAGCCCAGTGGGCGATACGCAGTATTTT.

The rearrangement uses TRBV28 and TRBJ2-7; tentatively, D is TRBD1 or TRBD2 (6 bases each). Per germline, CDR1 MDHEN and CDR2 SYDVKM. The CDR3 is made up of 14 amino acids. Deletions cut 10 bases from V and 2 bases from J, with 18 bases between. The CDR3, as DNA: TGTGCCACCCTCGGGCAGGGGAGGACCTACGAGCAGTACTTC. As protein: CATLGQGRTYEQYF.

This clonotype was observed a few times. The chain is built from TRBV7-9 and TRBJ2-7; D uncertain. CDR3 length equals 14 residues. V lost 2 bases and J lost 3, with 11 bases in between. Germline V gene data show CDR1 as SEHNR and CDR2 as FQNEAQ (reference sequence). CDR3 in amino acids: CASSLKRSLYEQYF. The CDR3 coding sequence is TGTGCCAGCAGCTTAAAACGGTCCCTCTACGAGCAGTACTTC.

This clonotype was counted many times. The chain joins TRBV2 to TRBJ2-7, with D perhaps TRBD1 (6 bases). The V gene's germline CDR1 is SNHLY and CDR2 FYNNEI. The ends were cut back, 6 bases at V and 1 base at J, with 7 bases in the middle. The CDR3 extends over 12 amino acids. The CDR3 DNA is TGTGCCAGCAGCGGACAGTCCTACGAGCAGTACTTC. Translation gives CASSGQSYEQYF.

This clonotype has only a few counts. The chain has TRBV2 and TRBJ2-3; 13 bases fit TRBD2. CDR3 length: 15 residues. After removal of 6 bases from V and 8 bases from J, the junction contained 8 bases not matched to a gene. Germline-derived CDR1 and CDR2 are SNHLY and FYNNEI. CDR3 loop: CASRVQGLAGATQYF. CDR3 DNA sequence: TGTGCCAGCAGGGTACAAGGACTAGCGGGAGCTACGCAGTATTTT.

There are a few counts of this clonotype. The V gene is TRBV2, the J gene TRBJ2-3; D could derive from TRBD1 or TRBD2 (5 bases each). V lost 7 bases to trimming and J lost 0 bases, with 14 bases between them. Looked up from germline, CDR1 is SNHLY and CDR2 is FYNNEI. This CDR3 spans 15 amino acids. In DNA form, the CDR3 reads TGTGCCAGCACCGCCCGGGACCTCAGCACAGATACGCAGTATTTT. Protein sequence: CASTARDLSTDTQYF.

This clonotype showed up just a few times. This chain joins TRBV6-2 or TRBV6-3 and TRBJ2-2, with a tentative D call TRBD1 (5 bases). This CDR3 comprises 13 residues. Germline CDR1 reads MNHEY; CDR2 reads SVGEGT. Trimming cost V 4 bases and J 6 bases, with 9 bases left between them. CDR3 loop: CASSSRAPGELFF. The CDR3 nucleotides are TGTGCCAGCAGTTCCAGGGCCCCCGGGGAGCTGTTTTTT.

A few counts support this clonotype. One end of the junction fails to match germline, which may point to a read error. The J gene is TRBJ2-3, the V gene TRBV25-1, with a possible D match to TRBD2 (5 bases). Per germline, CDR1 MGHDK and CDR2 SYGVNS. The CDR3 is 16 amino acids. The CDR3, as DNA: TGTGCCAGCAGGGACGACTCCCGCGCGGGTTTAGATGCGCAGTATTTT. Its translation: CASRDDSRAGLDAQYF.

The chain is built from TRBV7-6 and TRBJ1-1; D is uncertain. The CDR3 length is 14 residues. In germline, CDR1 is SGHVS, CDR2 FNYEAQ. V was cut by 1 base and J by 4 bases, with 10 bases left in between. The CDR3 region has the DNA TGTGCCAGCAGCTTAGTGGAGTTTAGCACTGAAGCTTTCTTT. It encodes CASSLVEFSTEAFF. Based on the CDR3 plus reference TRBV7-6 and TRBJ1-1, the full variable domain is GAGVSQSPRYKVTKRGQDVALRCDPISGHVSLYWYRQALGQGPEFLTYFNYEAQQDKSGLPNDRFSAERPEGSISTLTIQRTEQRDSAMYRCASSLVEFSTEAFFGQGTRLTVV.